Each of the 5 T cell receptor beta chains below was sequenced from the same sample in a study of shared clonotypes between healthy human individuals. Data came from immunoSEQ multiplex PCR; TCRdb stores just in-frame clones and leaves some out. Counted here are 2,500,000 or so clones, 93% occurring once; the ten biggest clones make up 0.36%. Material: naive CD4+ T cells from PBMCs. Subset defined: CD45RA+ positively selected. All receptors derive from a man aged 18 to 35 in good health. Some clones in this sample may be carry-over from other donors' samples.

This chain joins TRBV6-4 and TRBJ2-6, with 8 bases aligning to TRBD1. After removal of 4 bases from V and 0 bases from J, the junction contained 14 bases not matched to a gene. Germline lookup yields CDR1 MRHNA and CDR2 SNTAGT. This CDR3 is 20 amino acids long. CDR3 sequence (DNA): TGTGCCAGCAGTGGGTGTGTTCGGGACAGGATATTCTCTGGGGCCAACGTCCTGACTTTC. Translation: CASSGCVRDRIFSGANVLTF.

V is TRBV19 and J is TRBJ2-2; 14 positions match TRBD2. The CDR3 is 18 amino acids. In germline, CDR1 is LNHDA, CDR2 SQIVND (reference sequence). The V and J ends lost 5 bases and 0 bases, in that order; junction bases with no gene match: 5. The CDR3 here is CASSLRTSGRTNTGELFF. The CDR3, as DNA: TGTGCCAGTAGTCTACGGACTAGCGGGAGGACGAACACCGGGGAGCTGTTTTTT.

V and J are TRBV6-5 and TRBJ2-1; unclear D gene. This CDR3 has 11 amino acids. Between the trimmed V and J ends, which lost 8 bases and 4 bases, there was a span of 6 bases. CDR1 and CDR2 from the germline V gene are MNHEY and SVGAGI. This chain's CDR3 is CASLQYNEQFF. In DNA form, the CDR3 reads TGTGCCAGCCTACAGTACAATGAGCAGTTCTTC.

This chain uses TRBV5-4 with TRBJ2-1; TRBD2 matches at 7 bases. After removal of 0 bases from V and 7 bases from J, the junction contained 7 bases not matched to a gene. The length of the CDR3 is 15 residues. Germline assignment: CDR1 SGHNT and CDR2 YYREEE (reference sequence). For the CDR3, the DNA is TGTGCCAGCAGCTTGGACCTAGCGGTTGTGAATGAGCAGTTCTTC. It is translated as CASSLDLAVVNEQFF.

V gene TRBV30 combines with J gene TRBJ2-5; unclear D gene. The germline V and J ends were trimmed by 4 bases and 4 bases, with 10 bases remaining between them. Germline V CDR1 and CDR2: GTSNPN, SVGIG (reference sequence). There are 12 residues in the CDR3. CDR3 nucleotides: TGTGCCTGGAATAAAGTAGGAGAGACCCAGTACTTC. Translating gives CAWNKVGETQYF.